This T cell receptor beta chain was sequenced during a study of cytomegalovirus exposure and HLA in healthy donors. Study-wide background: One earlier analysis, a look at 150 million to 200 million T cells, found some 120 million unique TCR beta sequences. Points from the study as a whole: Later on, an analysis showed TCR association rates differing by HLA locus, with DRB1 the most and HLA-C the fewest. Later on, a genetic analysis was performed. It linked a missense variant in DCLRE1C with V- and J-gene trimming of TCR beta.

A word on this clone: Antigen: not known.

The study ran its PCR with 60 Vbeta and 13 Jbeta primers. The protocol was immunoSEQ multiplex PCR, while the TCRdb copy is restricted to in-frame clones and leaves out a portion. This repertoire includes over 45,000 clones. Nominally healthy donors provided the samples, though records likely missed some immune exposures. The CDR3 loop spans 13 amino acids. The V gene's germline CDR1 is GTSNPN and CDR2 SVGIG (reference sequence). J lost 7 bases, V lost 3 bases, and 6 bases had no gene match. Sequences were obtained from PBMCs. This TCR was recovered from a woman between 40 and 55 years old in good health and CMV-seronegative. The chain combines TRBV30 with TRBJ1-5; 7 nucleotides match TRBD1. The DNA of the CDR3 is TGTGCCTGGAGCTTTACAGGGGACCAGCCCCAGCATTTT. Translated: CAWSFTGDQPQHF.